This T cell receptor beta chain is drawn from a study of response to subunit inactivated influenza vaccine (dated by TCRdb to the late 2010s). Describing the broader study: The study used deep quantitative T cell receptor repertoire profiling to track responses to a trivalent subunit inactivated influenza vaccine.

What the research found in general, with its limitations: The authors proposed that each seasonal influenza vaccination may bring in only a limited number of new T cells.

Per the germline V gene (reference sequence), DFQATT is the CDR1 and SNEGSKA is the CDR2. Counted from cysteine to phenylalanine, this CDR3 has 12 amino acids. This entry keeps only the CDR3 DNA: 36 bases, framed from base 1. V is shortened by 1 base, J by 3 bases, and the region joining them spans 7 bases. The library relied on RT-PCR. The listed sequencing device is Illumina HiSeq 2500. Using fastp at Q25 and MiXCR, TCRdb reprocessed the public reads and kept productive beta chains. Rows are combined by CDR3 protein, so each entry shows the most common genes and DNA. A total of hundreds of thousands of distinct CDR3 sequences appear in this sample, approximately 15% of them only once. In total, the top ten clones hold 11% of the sample. This clonotype was seen ten or more times. Its antigen is not yet known. No base qualities exist here, and no much larger clone lies one base off it.

The rearranged chain carries TRBV20-1 and TRBJ2-7; a confident D gene designation cannot be given. The sample here was PBMCs from blood, taken roughly 12 days after vaccination. The clonotype comes from a man aged 50-60 years who received an inactivated influenza vaccine. Donor details come from another sample of the same person, matched by shared clones. The nucleotides read TGCAGTGCTAGAGGGCATAACTACGAGCAGTACTTC. It encodes CSARGHNYEQYF.